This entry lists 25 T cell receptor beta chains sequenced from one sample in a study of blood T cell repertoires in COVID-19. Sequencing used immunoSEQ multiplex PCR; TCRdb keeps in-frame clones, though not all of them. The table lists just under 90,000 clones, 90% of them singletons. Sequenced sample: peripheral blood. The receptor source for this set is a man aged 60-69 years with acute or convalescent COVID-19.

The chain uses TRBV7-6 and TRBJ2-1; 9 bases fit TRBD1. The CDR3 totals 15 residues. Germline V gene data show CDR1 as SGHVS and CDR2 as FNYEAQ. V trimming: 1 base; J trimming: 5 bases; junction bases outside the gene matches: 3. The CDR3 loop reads CASSLDGTGNNEQFF. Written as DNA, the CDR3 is TGTGCCAGCAGCTTAGACGGGACAGGGAACAATGAGCAGTTCTTC.

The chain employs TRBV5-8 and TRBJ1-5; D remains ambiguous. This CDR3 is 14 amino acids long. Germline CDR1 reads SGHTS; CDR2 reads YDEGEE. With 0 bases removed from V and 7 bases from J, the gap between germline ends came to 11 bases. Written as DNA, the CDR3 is TGTGCCAGCAGCTTGGAGGCAGGCGGGCAGCCCCAGCATTTT. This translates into CASSLEAGGQPQHF.

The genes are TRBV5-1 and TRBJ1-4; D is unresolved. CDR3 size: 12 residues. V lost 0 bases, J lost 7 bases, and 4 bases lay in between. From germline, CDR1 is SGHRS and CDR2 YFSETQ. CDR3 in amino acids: CASSLAGEKLFF. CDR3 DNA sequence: TGCGCCAGCAGCTTGGCAGGTGAAAAACTGTTTTTT.

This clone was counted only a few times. The CDR3 reads CASSPLADSYEQYF. The CDR3, as DNA: TGTGCCAGCAGTCCATTAGCGGACTCCTACGAGCAGTACTTC. V and J are TRBV27 and TRBJ2-7; TRBD2 is a possible D gene (6 bases). CDR1 MNHEY and CDR2 SMNVEV come from the germline V gene (reference sequence). This CDR3 region has 14 residues. V was cut by 5 bases and J by 0 bases, with 11 bases left in between.

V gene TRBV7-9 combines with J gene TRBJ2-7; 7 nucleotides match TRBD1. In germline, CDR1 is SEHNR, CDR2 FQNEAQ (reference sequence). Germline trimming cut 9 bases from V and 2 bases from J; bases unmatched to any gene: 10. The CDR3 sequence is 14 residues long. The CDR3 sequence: CASSEAGGPYEQYF. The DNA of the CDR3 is TGTGCCAGTTCGGAGGCAGGGGGTCCCTACGAGCAGTACTTC.

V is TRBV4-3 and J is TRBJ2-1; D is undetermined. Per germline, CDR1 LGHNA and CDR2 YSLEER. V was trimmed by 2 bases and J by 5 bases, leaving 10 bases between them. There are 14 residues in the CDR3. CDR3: CASSQPPRNNEQFF. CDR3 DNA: TGCGCCAGCAGCCAACCCCCCAGGAACAATGAGCAGTTCTTC.

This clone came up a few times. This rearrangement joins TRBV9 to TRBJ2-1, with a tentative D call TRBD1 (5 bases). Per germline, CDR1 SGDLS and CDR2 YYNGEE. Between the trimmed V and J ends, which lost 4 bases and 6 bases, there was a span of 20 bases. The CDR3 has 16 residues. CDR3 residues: CASSPLSTGIGNEQFF. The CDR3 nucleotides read TGTGCCAGCAGCCCCCTCTCTACAGGAATAGGCAATGAGCAGTTCTTC. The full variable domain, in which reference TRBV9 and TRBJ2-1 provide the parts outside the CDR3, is DSGVTQTPKHLITATGQRVTLRCSPRSGDLSVYWYQQSLDQGLQFLIQYYNGEERAKGNILERFSAQQFPDLHSELNLSSLELGDSALYFCASSPLSTGIGNEQFFGPGTRLTVL.

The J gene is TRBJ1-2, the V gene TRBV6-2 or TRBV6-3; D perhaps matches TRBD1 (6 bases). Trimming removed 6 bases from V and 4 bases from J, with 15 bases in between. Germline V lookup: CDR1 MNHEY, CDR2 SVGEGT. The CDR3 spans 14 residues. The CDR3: CASSPTGTLYGYTF. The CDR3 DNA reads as TGTGCCAGCAGCCCAACCGGGACACTCTATGGCTACACCTTC.

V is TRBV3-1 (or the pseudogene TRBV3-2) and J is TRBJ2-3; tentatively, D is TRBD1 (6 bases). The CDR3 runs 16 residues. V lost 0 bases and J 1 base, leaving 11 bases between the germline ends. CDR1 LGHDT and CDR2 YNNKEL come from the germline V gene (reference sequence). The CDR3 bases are TGTGCCAGCAGCCAAGATGTTTCAGGGGGCACAGATACGCAGTATTTT. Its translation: CASSQDVSGGTDTQYF.

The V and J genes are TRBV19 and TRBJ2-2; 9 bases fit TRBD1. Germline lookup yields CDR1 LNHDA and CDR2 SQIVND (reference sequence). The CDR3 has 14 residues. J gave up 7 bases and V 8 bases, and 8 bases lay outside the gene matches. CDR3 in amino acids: CASSPGQGVGELFF. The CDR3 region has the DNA TGTGCCAGTTCCCCGGGACAGGGCGTCGGGGAGCTGTTTTTT.

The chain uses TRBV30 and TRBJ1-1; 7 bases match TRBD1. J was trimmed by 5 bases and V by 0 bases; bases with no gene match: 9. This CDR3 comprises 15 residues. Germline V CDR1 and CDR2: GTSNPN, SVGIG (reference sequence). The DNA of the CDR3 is TGTGCCTGGAGTGTACAGAGGGGGCCACGAACTGAAGCTTTCTTT. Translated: CAWSVQRGPRTEAFF.

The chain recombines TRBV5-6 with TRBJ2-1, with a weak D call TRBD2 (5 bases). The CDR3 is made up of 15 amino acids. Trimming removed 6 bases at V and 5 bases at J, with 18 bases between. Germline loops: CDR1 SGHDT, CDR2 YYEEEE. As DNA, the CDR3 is TGTGCCAGCAACGTCGGACTCATTGGCAACAATGAGCAGTTCTTC. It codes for CASNVGLIGNNEQFF.

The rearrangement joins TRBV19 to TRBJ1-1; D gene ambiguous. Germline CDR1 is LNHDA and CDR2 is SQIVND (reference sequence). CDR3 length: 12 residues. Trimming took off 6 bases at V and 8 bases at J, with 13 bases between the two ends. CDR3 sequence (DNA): TGTGCCAGTAGCTCGAGGTTTACGGAAGCTTTCTTT. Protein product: CASSSRFTEAFF.

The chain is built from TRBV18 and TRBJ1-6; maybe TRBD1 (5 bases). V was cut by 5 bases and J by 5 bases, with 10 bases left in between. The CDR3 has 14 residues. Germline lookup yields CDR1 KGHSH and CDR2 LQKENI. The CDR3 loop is CASSRGSDNSPLHF. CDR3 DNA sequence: TGTGCCAGCTCAAGGGGTTCCGATAATTCACCCCTCCACTTT.

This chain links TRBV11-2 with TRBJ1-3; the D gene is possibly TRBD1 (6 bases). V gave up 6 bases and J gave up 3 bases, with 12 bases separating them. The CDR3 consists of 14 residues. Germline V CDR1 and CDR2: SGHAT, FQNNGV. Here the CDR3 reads CASSDRSVGNTIYF. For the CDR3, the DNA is TGTGCCAGCAGTGACAGGTCGGTTGGAAACACCATATATTTT.

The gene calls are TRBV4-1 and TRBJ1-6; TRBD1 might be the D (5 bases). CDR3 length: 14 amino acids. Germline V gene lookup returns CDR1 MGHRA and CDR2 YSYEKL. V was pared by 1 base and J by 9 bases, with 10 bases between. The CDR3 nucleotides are TGCGCCAGCAGCCAAGTGGGGGGGATTTCACCCCTCCACTTT. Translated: CASSQVGGISPLHF.

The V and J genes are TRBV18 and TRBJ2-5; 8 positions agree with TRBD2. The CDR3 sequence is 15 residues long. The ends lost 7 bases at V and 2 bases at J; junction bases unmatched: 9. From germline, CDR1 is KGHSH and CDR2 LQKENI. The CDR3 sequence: CASLPSGGKQETQYF. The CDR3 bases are TGTGCCAGCTTACCGAGCGGGGGCAAACAAGAGACCCAGTACTTC.

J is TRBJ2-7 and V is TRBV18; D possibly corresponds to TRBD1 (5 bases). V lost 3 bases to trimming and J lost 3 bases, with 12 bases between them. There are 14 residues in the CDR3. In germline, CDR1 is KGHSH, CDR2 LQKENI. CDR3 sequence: CASSPSLDSYEQYF. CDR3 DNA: TGTGCCAGCTCACCTTCCCTCGACAGCTACGAGCAGTACTTC.

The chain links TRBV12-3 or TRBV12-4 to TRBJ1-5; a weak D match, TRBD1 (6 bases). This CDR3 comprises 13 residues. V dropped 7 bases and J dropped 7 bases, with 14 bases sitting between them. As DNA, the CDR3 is TGTGCCAGCACGAGGGACATCAGACAGCCCCAGCATTTT. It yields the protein CASTRDIRQPQHF.

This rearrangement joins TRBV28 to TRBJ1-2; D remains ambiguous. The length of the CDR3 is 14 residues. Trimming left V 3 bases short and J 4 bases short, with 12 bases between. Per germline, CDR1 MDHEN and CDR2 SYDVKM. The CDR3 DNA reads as TGTGCCAGCAGTTTGGCAGGATCAGTCTATGGCTACACCTTC. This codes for CASSLAGSVYGYTF.

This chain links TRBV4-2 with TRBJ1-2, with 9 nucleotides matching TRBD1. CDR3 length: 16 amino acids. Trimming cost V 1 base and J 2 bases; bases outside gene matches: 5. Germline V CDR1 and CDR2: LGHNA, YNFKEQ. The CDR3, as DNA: TGTGCCAGCAGCCAAGGACAGGGGGGGACCAACTATGGCTACACCTTC. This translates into CASSQGQGGTNYGYTF.

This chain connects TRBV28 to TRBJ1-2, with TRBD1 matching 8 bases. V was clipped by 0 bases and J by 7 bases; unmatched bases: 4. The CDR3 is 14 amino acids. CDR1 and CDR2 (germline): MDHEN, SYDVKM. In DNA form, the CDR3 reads TGTGCCAGCAGTTTATGGGGGACAGGCGGTGGCTACACCTTC. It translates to CASSLWGTGGGYTF.

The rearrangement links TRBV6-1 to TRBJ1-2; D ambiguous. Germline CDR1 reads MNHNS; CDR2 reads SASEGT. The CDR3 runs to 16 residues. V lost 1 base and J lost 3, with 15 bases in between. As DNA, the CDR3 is TGTGCCAGCAGTGAAGACGGTAGGCAGACTTACTATGGCTACACCTTC. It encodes CASSEDGRQTYYGYTF.

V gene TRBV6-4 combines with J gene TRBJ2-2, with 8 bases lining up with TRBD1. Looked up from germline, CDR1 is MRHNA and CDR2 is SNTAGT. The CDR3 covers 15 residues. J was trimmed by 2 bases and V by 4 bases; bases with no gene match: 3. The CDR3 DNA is TGTGCCAGCAGTGTACAGGGGGGTAACACCGGGGAGCTGTTTTTT. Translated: CASSVQGGNTGELFF.

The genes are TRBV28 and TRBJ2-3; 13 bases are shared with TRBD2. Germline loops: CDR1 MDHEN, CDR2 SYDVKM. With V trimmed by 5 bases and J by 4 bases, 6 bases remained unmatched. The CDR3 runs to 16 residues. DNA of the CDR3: TGTGCCAGCAGTCCGGGACTAGCGGGATTCGCAGATACGCAGTATTTT. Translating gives CASSPGLAGFADTQYF.